Presented here are 10 T cell receptor beta chains from one specimen sequenced in a study of cytomegalovirus exposure and HLA in healthy donors (dated by TCRdb to about 2017). The library came from the immunoSEQ multiplex PCR assay. The multiplex PCR relied on a mix of 60 forward primers for TCR Vbeta segments and 13 reverse primers for TCR Jbeta segments. This immuneACCESS table, as held by TCRdb, lists in-frame sequences with V and J called but not all clones. Of the missing ones, under half trace to an unresolved V gene in checked studies; the others have no known cause. The sample yields around 97,000 clones; about a tenth were counted once. The biggest ten clones account for just over 5% of the sample. The sample consisted of PBMCs. All receptors derive from a man aged 50-59 years in good health and CMV-seropositive.

In its sample, this clone was seen a few times. The CDR3 protein is CASSLERTDYYGYTF. CDR3 DNA: TGTGCCAGCAGCTTAGAACGGACGGACTACTATGGCTACACCTTC. The rearrangement links TRBV11-2 to TRBJ1-2; D is uncertain. The germline gives CDR1 SGHAT, CDR2 FQNNGV. The CDR3 spans 15 residues. V lost 0 bases to trimming and J lost 3 bases, with 11 bases between them. The entire variable domain, with the rest obtained from reference TRBV11-2 and TRBJ1-2, is as follows: EAGVAQSPRYKIIEKRQSVAFWCNPISGHATLYWYQQILGQGPKLLIQFQNNGVVDDSQLPKDRFSAERLKGVDSTLKIQPAKLEDSAVYLCASSLERTDYYGYTFGSGTRLTVV.

The chain uses TRBV5-8 and TRBJ1-1; no clear D gene. The CDR3 has 14 amino acids. The V gene's germline CDR1 is SGHTS and CDR2 YDEGEE. The V gene lost 7 bases and the J gene lost 3 bases, with 16 bases spanning the gap. CDR3 amino acids: CASPRHSLYTEAFF. The CDR3 DNA follows: TGTGCCAGCCCGAGACACTCGCTGTACACTGAAGCTTTCTTT.

This clone showed up many times. As DNA, the CDR3 is TGTGCCAGCAGTTCCACCGGGACTAGAGACTACGAGCAGTACTTC. It is translated as CASSSTGTRDYEQYF. The rearrangement joins TRBV28 to TRBJ2-7; 8 bases are shared with TRBD2. The CDR3 contains 15 residues. With 4 bases clipped from V and 3 bases from J, the junction kept 8 bases outside the gene matches. Germline V gives CDR1 MDHEN, CDR2 SYDVKM.

This clone was detected only a few times. The chain recombines TRBV12-5 with TRBJ2-2, with 8 bases that match TRBD2. V shed 1 base and J 3 bases; nucleotides not matched to a gene: 1. Germline CDR1 reads LGHNT; CDR2 reads FRNRAP. This CDR3 is built from 15 residues. The CDR3 DNA sequence: TGTGCTAGTGGTTTGGGAGCGGGAGACACCGGGGAGCTGTTTTTT. Translating gives CASGLGAGDTGELFF.

J is TRBJ1-4 and V is TRBV18; TRBD1 aligns across 9 bases. CDR3 length equals 18 residues. J lost 5 bases, V lost 1 base, and 11 bases had no gene match. Germline CDR1 KGHSH, CDR2 LQKENI. CDR3 nucleotides: TGTGCCAGCTCACCACTTCCTGGGACAGGGCGACAGAATGAAAAACTGTTTTTT. Its protein is CASSPLPGTGRQNEKLFF.

The V call is TRBV5-1, the J call TRBJ2-5, with 10 bases that match TRBD1. The ends lost 3 bases at V and 5 bases at J; junction bases unmatched: 7. Germline values: CDR1 SGHRS, CDR2 YFSETQ. The CDR3 has 15 residues. CDR3 sequence reads: CASSSGQGSLETQYF. The CDR3 coding sequence is TGCGCCAGCAGCTCGGGACAGGGGAGTTTGGAGACCCAGTACTTC.

This clone is medium-sized (0.01 to 0.1%) by share. The rearrangement joins TRBV9 to TRBJ1-5; 7 bases line up with TRBD1. Unmatched junction bases numbered 5, after V lost 8 bases and J lost 0 bases. Germline values: CDR1 SGDLS, CDR2 YYNGEE. The CDR3 has 14 amino acids. The CDR3 sequence: CASSRDSSNQPQHF. The CDR3 nucleotides read TGTGCCAGTTCCCGGGACAGTAGCAATCAGCCCCAGCATTTT. Filled out from reference TRBV9 and TRBJ1-5, the complete variable domain reads DSGVTQTPKHLITATGQRVTLRCSPRSGDLSVYWYQQSLDQGLQFLIQYYNGEERAKGNILERFSAQQFPDLHSELNLSSLELGDSALYFCASSRDSSNQPQHFGDGTRLSIL.

This sequence joins TRBV27 and TRBJ2-7, with 9 bases lining up with TRBD1. Losses at the gene ends were 6 bases for V and 2 bases for J; bases not matched to a gene: 5. Germline CDR1 and CDR2: MNHEY and SMNVEV (reference sequence). The CDR3 runs 14 residues. CDR3 region: CASRSGTGTYEQYF. The CDR3, as DNA: TGTGCCAGCAGATCAGGGACAGGGACCTACGAGCAGTACTTC.

This chain joins TRBV5-1 and TRBJ1-1, with 7 bases that match TRBD1. V was pared by 5 bases and J by 1 base, with 5 bases of the junction left unmatched. Germline lookup yields CDR1 SGHRS and CDR2 YFSETQ. CDR3 length: 14 residues. The CDR3 loop reads CASRGRQGNTEAFF. The CDR3 DNA reads as TGCGCCAGCAGAGGCCGACAGGGGAACACTGAAGCTTTCTTT.

Regarding this clone: Other DNA sequences within the sample encode an identical CDR3. J is TRBJ1-5 and V is TRBV28, with D possibly matching TRBD1 (6 bases). The germline V gene has CDR1 MDHEN and CDR2 SYDVKM. V was trimmed by 7 bases and J by 4 bases, leaving 23 bases between them. The CDR3 covers 17 residues. CDR3 in DNA: TGTGCCAGCATCAAGGGGGGGCAGGGTCCATTGAATCAGCCCCAGCATTTT. Translated: CASIKGGQGPLNQPQHF.